The 32 T cell receptor beta chains reported below all come from one sample, sequenced in a study of technical replicates of blood from a few donors. The data were produced by immunoSEQ multiplex PCR, yet TCRdb's version contains in-frame clones alone and is incomplete. The table has over 90,000 clones, about 96% seen once. Sequencing was performed on T cells isolated from PBMCs. These receptors were taken from a human donor in good health.

A single count supports this clone. The gene calls are TRBV10-2 and TRBJ1-5; 7 positions agree with TRBD1. CDR1 is WSHSY, CDR2 SAAADI, per germline. The CDR3 is 14 amino acids. V was clipped by 2 bases and J by 7 bases; unmatched bases: 5. DNA for the CDR3: TGCGCCAGCAGTGAGCTAGGGGGCGTCCAGCCCCAGCATTTT. It codes for CASSELGGVQPQHF.

Only one count was recorded for this clone. The rearrangement uses TRBV5-1 and TRBJ1-1, with 10 bases aligning to TRBD1. The length of the CDR3 is 17 residues. Trimming took 1 base from V and 1 from J; bases not matched to a gene: 7. Germline CDR1 reads SGHRS; CDR2 reads YFSETQ. The CDR3 spells CASSLIGQGVKNTEAFF. The CDR3 DNA sequence: TGCGCCAGCAGCTTGATAGGACAGGGGGTAAAGAACACTGAAGCTTTCTTT.

The rearrangement joins TRBV19 to TRBJ1-2; weak D call: TRBD1 (6 bases). Germline CDR1 reads LNHDA; CDR2 reads SQIVND (reference sequence). V was shortened by 0 bases and J by 6 bases, with 14 bases between the two germline ends. CDR3 size: 15 residues. The CDR3 DNA reads TGTGCCAGTAGTATAGAGCAGGGGAAAATTGATGGCTACACCTTC. Translating gives CASSIEQGKIDGYTF.

This clone appeared a single time. The V gene is TRBV9, the J gene TRBJ2-2; perhaps TRBD2 as D (5 bases). The germline CDR1 and CDR2 sequences are SGDLS and YYNGEE. The V end lost 0 bases, the J end lost 3 bases, and 18 bases lay between the germline ends. CDR3 length: 18 residues. The CDR3 sequence: CASSVESSLAAYTGELFF. Here the CDR3 DNA reads TGTGCCAGCAGCGTAGAAAGTTCCCTAGCAGCCTACACCGGGGAGCTGTTTTTT.

The chain uses TRBV11-3 and TRBJ2-2; 13 nucleotides match TRBD2. Losses at the gene ends were 1 base for V and 4 bases for J; bases not matched to a gene: 6. The CDR3 has 18 amino acids. Per the germline V gene, CDR1 is SGHNT and CDR2 is YENEEA. The CDR3 loop is CASSLGVGTSGITGELFF. The CDR3 DNA follows: TGTGCCAGCAGCTTAGGGGTGGGGACTAGCGGGATCACCGGGGAGCTGTTTTTT.

The chain combines TRBV6-5 with TRBJ2-1; D is possibly TRBD2 (5 bases). The CDR3 is made up of 15 amino acids. Germline V gene data show CDR1 as MNHEY and CDR2 as SVGAGI. V was clipped by 0 bases and J by 3 bases, with 9 bases between them. CDR3 sequence (DNA): TGTGCCAGCAGTTACTCCGGGATAGACTACAATGAGCAGTTCTTC. It codes for CASSYSGIDYNEQFF.

The chain couples TRBV14 to TRBJ2-1; D is unclear. Germline V CDR1 and CDR2: SGHDN, FVKESK. The CDR3 is 13 residues long. Deletions cut 0 bases from V and 5 bases from J, with 5 bases between. The CDR3 DNA is TGTGCCAGCAGCCAAGATTACAACAATGAGCAGTTCTTC. As protein: CASSQDYNNEQFF.

V usage is TRBV11-3 and J usage is TRBJ2-1; maybe TRBD2 (6 bases). Germline V lookup: CDR1 SGHNT, CDR2 YENEEA. The CDR3 extends over 14 amino acids. V lost 3 bases to trimming and J lost 10 bases, with 16 bases between them. The CDR3 spells CASSLVAVAPEQFF. DNA for the CDR3: TGTGCCAGCAGCTTGGTAGCGGTGGCCCCCGAGCAGTTCTTC.

The chain combines TRBV21-1 with TRBJ2-4; the DNA was not used to check the table's D call, TRBD1. TRBV21-1 corresponds to a pseudogene. CDR3 length: 14 residues. The CDR3 nucleotides read TGTGCCAGCACTAGGACAGGGGGAAAAGACATTCAGTACTTC. This codes for CASTRTGGKDIQYF.

This sequence joins TRBV28 and TRBJ1-2; no firm D call. CDR3 length: 14 amino acids. CDR1 and CDR2 (germline): MDHEN, SYDVKM. V lost 3 bases to trimming and J lost 0 bases, with 8 bases between them. In DNA form, the CDR3 reads TGTGCCAGCAGTTTTTCGGGTTCTAACTATGGCTACACCTTC. As protein: CASSFSGSNYGYTF.

The J gene is TRBJ1-1, the V gene TRBV5-6; D unclear. The CDR3 has 12 amino acids. V was shortened by 4 bases and J by 7 bases, with 11 bases between the two germline ends. In germline, CDR1 is SGHDT, CDR2 YYEEEE. The CDR3 DNA reads TGTGCCAGCAGCCGTCCGGGGTTTGAAGCTTTCTTT. As protein: CASSRPGFEAFF.

The CDR3: CAISDSAGGGSSYNEQFF. CDR3 in DNA: TGTGCCATCAGTGATTCAGCGGGGGGCGGGAGCTCCTACAATGAGCAGTTCTTC. The chain links TRBV10-3 to TRBJ2-1; 9 bases match TRBD2. J gave up 0 bases and V 3 bases, and 9 bases lay outside the gene matches. This CDR3 spans 18 amino acids. Germline V gene lookup returns CDR1 ENHRY and CDR2 SYGVKD.

V and J are TRBV18 and TRBJ1-1; 8 bases match TRBD1. The CDR3 is 14 amino acids. Germline CDR1 is KGHSH and CDR2 is LQKENI. After removal of 5 bases from V and 3 bases from J, the junction contained 5 bases not matched to a gene. For the CDR3, the DNA is TGTGCCAGCTCAGAGGGGACAGGAGACACTGAAGCTTTCTTT. As protein: CASSEGTGDTEAFF.

The CDR3 coding sequence is TGTGCCAGCATCTCAGGGTATAATCAGCCCCAGCATTTT. This encodes CASISGYNQPQHF. V gene TRBV6-1 combines with J gene TRBJ1-5, with TRBD1 as a possible D gene (5 bases). Germline values: CDR1 MNHNS, CDR2 SASEGT. Between the trimmed V and J ends, which lost 7 bases and 4 bases, there was a span of 11 bases. This CDR3 spans 13 amino acids.

The chain carries TRBV30 and TRBJ2-7; 9 bases agree with TRBD1. In germline, CDR1 is GTSNPN, CDR2 SVGIG (reference sequence). This CDR3 region has 15 residues. The V gene end was trimmed by 0 bases and the J gene end by 3 bases; junction bases not matched to a gene: 6. DNA for the CDR3: TGTGCCTGGAGTGTAAAAGGGACAGGGAACTACGAGCAGTACTTC. Its protein is CAWSVKGTGNYEQYF.

The CDR3 spells CASSLEAGLANYGYTF. For the CDR3, the DNA is TGTGCCAGCAGCTTAGAGGCAGGGCTAGCTAACTATGGCTACACCTTC. The gene calls are TRBV7-9 and TRBJ1-2; D may be TRBD1 (5 bases). The CDR3 sequence is 16 residues long. V was pared by 1 base and J by 0 bases, with 12 bases between. The germline CDR1 and CDR2 sequences are SEHNR and FQNEAQ (reference sequence).

This chain joins TRBV5-1 and TRBJ1-1; D not resolved. The CDR3 is made up of 14 amino acids. V gave up 7 bases and J gave up 0 bases, with 13 bases separating them. The V gene's germline CDR1 is SGHRS and CDR2 YFSETQ. The CDR3 loop reads CASGPHTVNTEAFF. DNA of the CDR3: TGCGCCAGCGGCCCCCATACAGTGAACACTGAAGCTTTCTTT.

Of note for this clone: Other DNA sequences in this specimen translate into the identical CDR3. The genes are TRBV9 and TRBJ2-3; 7 bases line up with TRBD2. The CDR3 length is 16 residues. V shed 0 bases, J shed 0 bases, and the junction held 4 bases outside the gene matches. Germline values: CDR1 SGDLS, CDR2 YYNGEE. CDR3 nucleotide sequence: TGTGCCAGCAGCGTAGGGAGCGGGACTAGCACAGATACGCAGTATTTT. Protein: CASSVGSGTSTDTQYF.

The chain carries TRBV19 and TRBJ2-3; a weak D match, TRBD2 (6 bases). The V end was cut by 2 bases, the J end by 6 bases, with 12 bases between. Germline-derived CDR1 and CDR2 are LNHDA and SQIVND (reference sequence). The CDR3 covers 14 residues. The CDR3 loop is CASSISLASDTQYF. The CDR3 DNA follows: TGTGCCAGTAGTATATCCCTAGCGTCGGATACGCAGTATTTT.

The chain couples TRBV18 to TRBJ2-2; D gene ambiguous. CDR3 size: 14 residues. Germline assignment: CDR1 KGHSH and CDR2 LQKENI. V was clipped by 2 bases and J by 1 base, with 5 bases between them. The DNA for the CDR3 is TGTGCCAGCTCACCAACCGGGAACACCGGGGAGCTGTTTTTT. It encodes CASSPTGNTGELFF.

The chain has TRBV15 and TRBJ1-4; the D gene is possibly TRBD1 (5 bases). From germline, CDR1 is LNHNV and CDR2 YYDKDF (reference sequence). This CDR3 has 15 residues. Trimming cost V 0 bases and J 10 bases, with 15 bases left between them. The CDR3 loop is CATSRDIPQDAKLFF. The CDR3 nucleotides read TGTGCCACCAGCAGAGATATCCCACAGGACGCAAAACTGTTTTTT.

The rearrangement links TRBV29-1 to TRBJ2-7, with 8 bases that match TRBD2. CDR1 is SQVTM and CDR2 is ANQGSEA in the germline V gene. V shed 2 bases and J 4 bases; nucleotides not matched to a gene: 7. There are 14 residues in the CDR3. The CDR3 sequence is CSVESGGGDYEQYF. The CDR3 DNA follows: TGCAGCGTTGAATCGGGAGGGGGTGATTACGAGCAGTACTTC.

This clone was recorded a few times. The chain has TRBV29-1 and TRBJ1-1; TRBD1 agrees at 10 bases. The CDR3 sequence is 13 residues long. CDR1 is SQVTM and CDR2 is ANQGSEA in the germline V gene. V lost 6 bases to trimming and J lost 1 base; unmatched junction nucleotides: 2. CDR3: CSVRTGGNTEAFF. In DNA, the CDR3 is TGCAGCGTAAGGACAGGGGGGAACACTGAAGCTTTCTTT.

The chain has TRBV12-5 and TRBJ2-1, with D unclear. The CDR3 loop spans 14 amino acids. CDR1 is LGHNT, CDR2 FRNRAP, per germline. Trimming shortened V by 4 bases and J by 7 bases, and 14 bases separated the two germline ends. The CDR3 DNA sequence: TGTGCTAGTGGTTCCCAGATGGGCCGGAATGAGCAGTTCTTC. Its translation: CASGSQMGRNEQFF.

The genes are TRBV27 and TRBJ2-1; possibly TRBD1 for D (5 bases). Germline loops: CDR1 MNHEY, CDR2 SMNVEV (reference sequence). CDR3 size: 13 residues. V dropped 8 bases and J dropped 2 bases, with 10 bases sitting between them. DNA for the CDR3: TGTGCCAGCGGCAGGGAAGCCTACAATGAGCAGTTCTTC. Translating it yields CASGREAYNEQFF.

The chain couples TRBV4-1 to TRBJ2-7, with 10 bases that match TRBD1. Germline lookup yields CDR1 MGHRA and CDR2 YSYEKL. This CDR3 is 16 amino acids long. The J segment lost 6 bases and the V segment lost 2 bases, leaving 10 bases of the junction unmatched. This chain's CDR3 is CASSQSRDRGGREQYF. The CDR3 nucleotides read TGCGCCAGCAGCCAAAGCCGGGACAGGGGAGGGCGCGAGCAGTACTTC.

V and J are TRBV6-5 and TRBJ1-1; 9 bases fit TRBD1. Per germline, CDR1 MNHEY and CDR2 SVGAGI. Germline trimming cut 4 bases from V and 3 bases from J; bases unmatched to any gene: 6. CDR3 length: 15 amino acids. The CDR3 DNA is TGTGCCAGCAGTTCCTCCGGGACAGGGTACACTGAAGCTTTCTTT. This encodes CASSSSGTGYTEAFF.

The chain has TRBV27 and TRBJ1-1; D gene ambiguous. Germline V lookup: CDR1 MNHEY, CDR2 SMNVEV (reference sequence). V shed 5 bases and J shed 4 bases, with 17 bases lying between them. The CDR3 sequence is 15 residues long. The CDR3 sequence: CASSPGPYSGTEAFF. CDR3 nucleotide sequence: TGTGCCAGCAGTCCCGGTCCCTATTCGGGCACTGAAGCTTTCTTT.

V and J are TRBV4-1 and TRBJ1-1, with unresolved D. Germline V gene sequence: CDR1 MGHRA, CDR2 YSYEKL. Trimming cost V 2 bases and J 5 bases, with 9 bases left between them. The CDR3 sequence is 13 residues long. The CDR3 DNA sequence: TGCGCCAGCAGCCAACAGGTTTTGACTGAAGCTTTCTTT. It is translated as CASSQQVLTEAFF.

The chain uses TRBV5-4 and TRBJ2-1; possible D gene TRBD2, 6 bases. Germline V gives CDR1 SGHNT, CDR2 YYREEE (reference sequence). The CDR3 covers 12 residues. V gave up 7 bases and J gave up 8 bases, with 13 bases separating them. This CDR3 reads CASSGLQDEQFF. CDR3 bases: TGTGCCAGCTCCGGACTACAGGATGAGCAGTTCTTC.

The chain combines TRBV27 with TRBJ1-2, with D tentatively TRBD1 (5 bases). V lost 5 bases and J lost 8, with 15 bases in between. Germline V gives CDR1 MNHEY, CDR2 SMNVEV (reference sequence). The CDR3 covers 13 residues. CDR3 in DNA: TGTGCCAGCAGTGTTTCAGGGTTTGGCGGCTACACCTTC. This encodes CASSVSGFGGYTF.

The chain links TRBV5-6 to TRBJ1-4; 8 bases match TRBD1. The germline V gene has CDR1 SGHDT and CDR2 YYEEEE. The J segment lost 2 bases and the V segment lost 5 bases, leaving 8 bases of the junction unmatched. The CDR3 is made up of 16 amino acids. The CDR3 DNA reads TGTGCCAGCAGATACGGACAGGGAACGACTAATGAAAAACTGTTTTTT. Its translation: CASRYGQGTTNEKLFF. Using reference TRBV5-6 and TRBJ1-4 for the parts outside the CDR3, the full variable domain is DAGVTQSPTHLIKTRGQQVTLRCSPKSGHDTVSWYQQALGQGPQFIFQYYEEEERQRGNFPDRFSGHQFPNYSSELNVNALLLGDSALYLCASRYGQGTTNEKLFFGSGTQLSVL.